A single sample gave rise to the 25 T cell receptor beta chains below, sequenced in a study of blood T cell repertoires in COVID-19. Here immunoSEQ multiplex PCR was the method, and the copy in TCRdb shows in-frame clones only, minus some. The sample shows 150,000 to 200,000 clones, approximately 80% of them seen only once. Sequenced sample: PBMCs or T cells enriched from blood (not recorded which). These receptors were collected from a man aged 50-60 years who had recovered from COVID-19.

The chain carries TRBV6-5 and TRBJ2-7, with 8 bases fitting TRBD1. The length of the CDR3 is 15 residues. V lost 4 bases, J lost 5 bases, and 10 bases stayed unmatched. Germline loops: CDR1 MNHEY, CDR2 SVGAGI. The CDR3: CASSSTGVGNHEQYF. For the CDR3, the DNA is TGTGCCAGCAGTTCGACAGGGGTTGGGAACCACGAGCAGTACTTC.

This CDR3 is CAISPDRGRQETQYF. CDR3 sequence (DNA): TGTGCCATCAGCCCGGACAGGGGGAGGCAAGAGACCCAGTACTTC. This sequence joins TRBV10-3 and TRBJ2-5; 10 positions match TRBD1. Germline V gives CDR1 ENHRY, CDR2 SYGVKD. V lost 6 bases and J lost 2; bases outside the gene matches: 6. The CDR3 consists of 15 residues.

The V gene is TRBV24-1, the J gene TRBJ1-4; no definite D call. V dropped 5 bases and J dropped 7 bases, with 13 bases sitting between them. Germline V gives CDR1 KGHDR, CDR2 SFDVKD. The CDR3 totals 14 residues. CDR3 sequence: CATSASWTPEKLFF. DNA for the CDR3: TGTGCCACCAGTGCCTCCTGGACTCCTGAAAAACTGTTTTTT.

The chain carries TRBV6-5 and TRBJ2-3, with TRBD2 matching over 12 bases. This CDR3 is 15 amino acids long. Germline assignment: CDR1 MNHEY and CDR2 SVGAGI. V trimming: 6 bases; J trimming: 5 bases; junction bases outside the gene matches: 6. The CDR3: CASRDGLAGKDTQYF. The CDR3 coding sequence is TGTGCCAGCAGAGACGGACTAGCGGGGAAAGATACGCAGTATTTT.

Here the CDR3 DNA reads TGTGCCTGGAGTCAACAGGGTTTAGATGAGCAGTTCTTC. Residues: CAWSQQGLDEQFF. The chain combines TRBV30 with TRBJ2-1, with a possible D match to TRBD1 (6 bases). V was shortened by 2 bases and J by 8 bases, with 13 bases between the two germline ends. CDR3 size: 13 residues. The germline CDR1 and CDR2 sequences are GTSNPN and SVGIG (reference sequence).

The rearrangement uses TRBV5-4 and TRBJ2-3, with TRBD2 identical over 7 bases. Per the germline V gene, CDR1 is SGHNT and CDR2 is YYREEE (reference sequence). The CDR3 consists of 15 residues. With 4 bases clipped from V and 5 bases from J, the junction kept 10 bases outside the gene matches. In DNA, the CDR3 is TGTGCCAGCAGCCCCTTCCAGCGGGGTGTAGATACGCAGTATTTT. This translates into CASSPFQRGVDTQYF.

The chain links TRBV18 to TRBJ1-1; D call uncertain. Trimming left V 3 bases short and J 7 bases short, with 12 bases between. The CDR3 consists of 13 residues. Germline V gives CDR1 KGHSH, CDR2 LQKENI. The CDR3 nucleotides are TGTGCCAGCTCACCGGAGGGTTTCGGTGAAGCTTTCTTT. This sequence encodes CASSPEGFGEAFF.

The chain employs TRBV7-2 and TRBJ1-1; 7 nucleotides line up with TRBD1. The germline V gene encodes CDR1 SGHTA and CDR2 FQGNSA. Trimming removed 5 bases from V and 4 bases from J; junction bases left unmatched: 7. The CDR3 runs 14 residues. CDR3 loop: CASSRRGVGTEAFF. The CDR3 DNA is TGTGCCAGCAGCCGCAGGGGGGTCGGCACTGAAGCTTTCTTT.

This chain joins TRBV15 and TRBJ1-5; D gene uncertain. Germline-derived CDR1 and CDR2 are LNHNV and YYDKDF (reference sequence). CDR3 length equals 16 residues. Deletions cut 1 base from V and 2 bases from J, with 12 bases between. This CDR3 is CATSRGQELGNQPQHF. CDR3 bases: TGTGCCACCAGCAGAGGGCAAGAATTGGGCAATCAGCCCCAGCATTTT.

This chain joins TRBV13 and TRBJ1-3; D is unresolved. The CDR3 spans 14 residues. The germline gives CDR1 PRHDT, CDR2 FYEKMQ (reference sequence). The V and J ends lost 4 bases and 0 bases respectively, with 7 bases between them. CDR3 nucleotides: TGTGCCAGCAGCTCCAGTGGCTCTGGAAACACCATATATTTT. Residues: CASSSSGSGNTIYF.

The count of this clone is one. The chain recombines TRBV9 with TRBJ1-6; TRBD1 matches at 9 bases. Germline CDR1 is SGDLS and CDR2 is YYNGEE. The length of the CDR3 is 15 residues. V lost 3 bases, J lost 9 bases, and 7 bases stayed unmatched. The CDR3 spells CASSDWTGEGSPLHF. DNA of the CDR3: TGTGCCAGCAGCGATTGGACAGGGGAAGGTTCACCCCTCCACTTT.

The rearrangement links TRBV12-3 or TRBV12-4 to TRBJ1-2; the match to TRBD1 covers 7 bases. The J segment lost 8 bases and the V segment lost 3 bases, leaving 6 bases of the junction unmatched. The CDR3 spans 13 residues. As DNA, the CDR3 is TGTGCCAGCAGTTTGTCAGGGGGAGGCGGCTACACCTTC. The encoded protein is CASSLSGGGGYTF.

This clone was seen only a few times. In the same sample, other DNA sequences code for this CDR3. This chain uses TRBV12-5 with TRBJ1-1; perhaps TRBD1 as D (6 bases). This CDR3 has 13 residues. V lost 4 bases, J lost 6 bases, and 12 bases lay in between. Germline V gene lookup returns CDR1 LGHNT and CDR2 FRNRAP. The CDR3 nucleotides are TGTGCTAGTGGTTCCTCAGGGGTCCCTGAAGCTTTCTTT. It encodes CASGSSGVPEAFF.

This clone was found once. This chain uses TRBV19 with TRBJ1-4, with D possibly being TRBD1 (6 bases). The CDR3 consists of 15 residues. Germline V gene data show CDR1 as LNHDA and CDR2 as SQIVND (reference sequence). V dropped 5 bases and J dropped 4 bases, with 14 bases sitting between them. DNA of the CDR3: TGTGCCAGTAGTGTCGGGACAAGCCGTAATGAAAAACTGTTTTTT. This encodes CASSVGTSRNEKLFF. Using reference TRBV19 and TRBJ1-4 for the parts outside the CDR3, the full variable domain is DGGITQSPKYLFRKEGQNVTLSCEQNLNHDAMYWYRQDPGQGLRLIYYSQIVNDFQKGDIAEGYSVSREKKESFPLTVTSAQKNPTAFYLCASSVGTSRNEKLFFGSGTQLSVL.

This chain connects TRBV9 to TRBJ2-2; D unresolved. V was shortened by 0 bases and J by 5 bases, with 5 bases between the two germline ends. The germline V gene encodes CDR1 SGDLS and CDR2 YYNGEE. The CDR3 covers 13 residues. Here the CDR3 DNA reads TGTGCCAGCAGCGTAGCCGTTACCGGGGAGCTGTTTTTT. As protein: CASSVAVTGELFF.

The chain employs TRBV24-1 and TRBJ1-2; possibly TRBD1 for D (6 bases). Deletions cut 1 base from V and 8 bases from J, with 10 bases between. CDR1 is KGHDR, CDR2 SFDVKD, per germline. The CDR3 contains 13 residues. CDR3 sequence reads: CATSDLQGRGYTF. DNA for the CDR3: TGTGCCACCAGTGATTTACAGGGCCGCGGCTACACCTTC.

As to this clone: Distinct nucleotide sequences in the sample also encode this CDR3. The CDR3 reads CASSRGSYNEQFF. CDR3 in DNA: TGTGCCAGTTCCAGGGGGTCCTACAATGAGCAGTTCTTC. The V and J genes are TRBV19 and TRBJ2-1; 7 bases align to TRBD1. The germline CDR1 and CDR2 sequences are LNHDA and SQIVND (reference sequence). Trimming took 8 bases from V and 1 from J; bases not matched to a gene: 2. The CDR3 extends over 13 amino acids. Drawing the rest from reference TRBV19 and TRBJ2-1, the complete variable domain is DGGITQSPKYLFRKEGQNVTLSCEQNLNHDAMYWYRQDPGQGLRLIYYSQIVNDFQKGDIAEGYSVSREKKESFPLTVTSAQKNPTAFYLCASSRGSYNEQFFGPGTRLTVL.

A few counts support this clone. V gene TRBV4-1 combines with J gene TRBJ2-3; 7 bases fit TRBD2. The CDR3 extends over 14 amino acids. The V segment lost 4 bases and the J segment 2 bases; nucleotides outside the gene matches: 3. Germline CDR1 is MGHRA and CDR2 is YSYEKL. Written as DNA, the CDR3 is TGCGCCAGCAGCCCGGGGGGATACACAGATACGCAGTATTTT. As protein: CASSPGGYTDTQYF.

The rearrangement joins TRBV25-1 to TRBJ1-2; the match to TRBD1 covers 7 bases. CDR3 length: 12 residues. Trimming removed 7 bases from V and 8 bases from J; junction bases left unmatched: 7. CDR1 and CDR2 (germline): MGHDK, SYGVNS. The CDR3 here is CASNEGAQGYTF. CDR3 sequence (DNA): TGTGCCAGCAATGAGGGGGCGCAGGGCTACACCTTC.

The gene calls are TRBV7-9 and TRBJ1-3, with no clear D. V lost 11 bases, J lost 0 bases, and 8 bases lay in between. Germline CDR1 is SEHNR and CDR2 is FQNEAQ (reference sequence). The CDR3 spans 12 residues. CDR3 sequence reads: CAGKSSGNTIYF. The CDR3 DNA reads TGTGCCGGTAAGAGCTCTGGAAACACCATATATTTT.

V is TRBV6-1 and J is TRBJ2-1; D might be TRBD2 (6 bases). The CDR3 is 14 residues long. V lost 0 bases to trimming and J lost 6 bases, with 9 bases between them. CDR1 is MNHNS and CDR2 is SASEGT in the germline V gene. The CDR3 nucleotides read TGTGCCAGCAGTGAAGCGGCTAGCGCCAATGAGCAGTTCTTC. Protein sequence: CASSEAASANEQFF.

The CDR3 nucleotides are TGTGCCAGCAGCTTAGGATCTAGCGGCTACGAGCAGTACTTC. Amino acids: CASSLGSSGYEQYF. This chain links TRBV11-3 with TRBJ2-7, with 7 bases aligning to TRBD2. The V and J ends lost 1 base and 3 bases, in that order; junction bases with no gene match: 3. This CDR3 spans 14 amino acids. Germline V gives CDR1 SGHNT, CDR2 YENEEA.

The rearrangement uses TRBV5-1 and TRBJ2-1, with TRBD2 as a possible D gene (6 bases). V gave up 5 bases and J gave up 9 bases, with 9 bases separating them. The CDR3 is made up of 11 amino acids. Germline CDR1 reads SGHRS; CDR2 reads YFSETQ. The CDR3 sequence is CASRGGSEQFF. For the CDR3, the DNA is TGCGCCAGCAGAGGAGGGAGTGAGCAGTTCTTC. The variable domain in full, completed from reference TRBV5-1 and TRBJ2-1, reads KAGVTQTPRYLIKTRGQQVTLSCSPISGHRSVSWYQQTPGQGLQFLFEYFSETQRNKGNFPGRFSGRQFSNSRSEMNVSTLELGDSALYLCASRGGSEQFFGPGTRLTVL.

The chain joins TRBV5-4 to TRBJ1-5; the D gene is possibly TRBD1 (5 bases). The CDR3 totals 14 residues. V shed 5 bases and J shed 2 bases, with 11 bases lying between them. Germline CDR1 reads SGHNT; CDR2 reads YYREEE (reference sequence). CDR3 coding DNA: TGTGCCAGCAGTGCAGGGATGGGCAATCAGCCCCAGCATTTT. Translated, it gives CASSAGMGNQPQHF.

V gene TRBV19 combines with J gene TRBJ2-7, with a tentative D call TRBD2 (6 bases). The CDR3 covers 12 residues. The germline gives CDR1 LNHDA, CDR2 SQIVND (reference sequence). V lost 6 bases and J 6 bases, leaving 12 bases between the germline ends. CDR3 in amino acids: CASSETGVEQYF. DNA of the CDR3: TGTGCCAGTAGCGAAACGGGGGTCGAGCAGTACTTC.